This entry lists 5 T cell receptor beta chains sequenced from one sample in a study of human CD4 T cells and Enterobacteriaceae. Produced via immunoSEQ multiplex PCR; TCRdb's table is partial and in-frame only. Of over a thousand clones listed, 45% to 55% were seen once; the top ten hold roughly a third. After 6-7 days, proliferating activated T cells were FACS-sorted as CFSE-low CD25+ ICOS+ cells. Memory CD4+ T cells were CFSE-labeled and cultured 2:1 with antigen-pulsed autologous monocytes. Sorting took every CD4+ cell except CD45RA+CCR7+CD95- naive cells, reaching over 95% purity. The sequenced material came from bacteria-reactive CD4+ T cells grown in culture. As to subset: CFSE-low proliferating memory CD4 T cells sorted after in vitro stimulation with a heat-inactivated bacterium or M. tuberculosis lysate. These receptors originate from a human donor in good health.

V and J are TRBV29-1 and TRBJ1-1, with D uncertain. CDR1 is SQVTM, CDR2 ANQGSEA, per germline. This CDR3 region has 13 residues. V was shortened by 1 base and J by 1 base, with 7 bases between the two germline ends. The CDR3 spells CSVEVVRNTEAFF. CDR3 DNA: TGCAGCGTTGAAGTTGTCAGGAACACTGAAGCTTTCTTT.

The genes are TRBV28 and TRBJ2-2, with TRBD2 identical over 7 bases. The V segment lost 4 bases and the J segment 2 bases; nucleotides outside the gene matches: 10. This CDR3 contains 17 residues. Germline CDR1 reads MDHEN; CDR2 reads SYDVKM. The CDR3 protein is CASSSMSGRANTGELFF. The CDR3 coding sequence is TGTGCCAGCAGTTCCATGTCGGGGAGGGCAAACACCGGGGAGCTGTTTTTT.

The chain couples TRBV23-1 to TRBJ2-7, with 7 bases fitting TRBD2. TRBV23-1 is labeled an ORF, and its function is uncertain. The CDR3 loop spans 15 amino acids. After removal of 8 bases from V and 2 bases from J, the junction contained 12 bases not matched to a gene. The CDR3 nucleotides are TGCGCCAGCGTCAGGATTGAGCGGGGAACCTACGAGCAGTACTTC. Its translation is CASVRIERGTYEQYF.

V gene TRBV10-2 combines with J gene TRBJ1-4; no firm D call. The germline V gene encodes CDR1 WSHSY and CDR2 SAAADI. The CDR3 is 14 residues long. Trimming shortened V by 6 bases and J by 0 bases, and 8 bases separated the two germline ends. Here the CDR3 reads CASRDGTTNEKLFF. CDR3 coding DNA: TGCGCCAGCAGGGACGGCACAACTAATGAAAAACTGTTTTTT.

The genes are TRBV28 and TRBJ2-3; 15 bases map to TRBD2. The germline CDR1 and CDR2 sequences are MDHEN and SYDVKM. The CDR3 has 18 amino acids. J gave up 3 bases and V 8 bases, and 12 bases lay outside the gene matches. The CDR3 protein is CASGSGLAGGVLTDTQYF. The CDR3 DNA follows: TGTGCCAGCGGATCAGGACTAGCGGGAGGGGTGTTGACAGATACGCAGTATTTT. Combining the CDR3 with reference TRBV28 and TRBJ2-3 gives the whole variable domain DVKVTQSSRYLVKRTGEKVFLECVQDMDHENMFWYRQDPGLGLRLIYFSYDVKMKEKGDIPEGYSVSREKKERFSLILESASTNQTSMYLCASGSGLAGGVLTDTQYFGPGTRLTVL.